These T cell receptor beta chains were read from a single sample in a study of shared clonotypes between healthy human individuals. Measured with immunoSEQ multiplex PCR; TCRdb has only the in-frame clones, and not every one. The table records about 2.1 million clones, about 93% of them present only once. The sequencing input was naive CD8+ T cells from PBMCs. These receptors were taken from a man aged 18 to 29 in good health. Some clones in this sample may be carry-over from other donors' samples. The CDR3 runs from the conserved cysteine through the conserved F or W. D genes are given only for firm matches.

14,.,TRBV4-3,CASSQGPRRETQYF
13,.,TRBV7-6,CASSLEVITEAFF
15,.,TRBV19,CASNQIWMGTGELFF
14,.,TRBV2,CASSEAAGEETQYF
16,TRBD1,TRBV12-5,CASGPTGEGWNTEAFF
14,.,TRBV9,CASSTRQDMRGYTF
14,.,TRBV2,CASSEDRAVIGYTF
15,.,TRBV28,CASSIFLGRNQPQHF
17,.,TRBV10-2,CASSEAPGLSSGNTIYF
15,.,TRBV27,CASSAYSSEYNEQFF
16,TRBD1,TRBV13,CASSLSRTGREDTQYF
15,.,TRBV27,CASSFGLTSTDTQYF
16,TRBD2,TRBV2,CASSPPGLAGGYEQFF
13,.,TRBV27,CASSSLLRDGYTF
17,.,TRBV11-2,CASTYISSGAPGHEQFF
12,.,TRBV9,CASRSAYNEQFF
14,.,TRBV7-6,CASSLAVGTGELFF
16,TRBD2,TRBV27,CASSLSSGRGTGELFF
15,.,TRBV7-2,CASSLIWGSRQPQHF
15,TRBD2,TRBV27,CASSPTSPEPGELFF
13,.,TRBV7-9,CASGEGALHEQYF
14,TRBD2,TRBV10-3,CAISSSGRADTQYF
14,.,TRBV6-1,CASSLRARQETQYF
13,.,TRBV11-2,CASSFRTEETQYF
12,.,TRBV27,CASRLGSWGYTF
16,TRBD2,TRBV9,CASSVQRAGGGNEQFF
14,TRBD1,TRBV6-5,CASSRGQGDTEAFF
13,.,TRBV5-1,CASRGEVGNEQFF
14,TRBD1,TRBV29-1,CSVPGTGAVGELFF
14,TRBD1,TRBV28,CASTGNRGDAEAFF
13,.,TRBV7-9,CASSPKWMGEQYF
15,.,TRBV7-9,CASSLAAGSTGEQYF
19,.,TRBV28,CASSSYKITGTTSTDTQYF
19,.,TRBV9,CASSANFQTANSGANVLTF
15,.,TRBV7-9,CASSPKDRANTEAFF
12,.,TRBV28,CASSLTIYEQYF
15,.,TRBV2,CASSEKSGAKNIQYF
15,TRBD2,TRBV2,CASSTGRTSSYEQYF
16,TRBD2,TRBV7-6,CASSLRVAGVYNEQFF
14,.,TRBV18,CASSPTGNSYEQYF
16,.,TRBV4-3,CASSLLGAGLYNEQFF
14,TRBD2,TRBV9,CASNPPAGTGELFF
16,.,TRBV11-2,CASSLDGGAIIYGYTF
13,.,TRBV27,CASSLSLSNTQHF
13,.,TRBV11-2,CASSLDPGDEQYF
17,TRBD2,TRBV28,CASSLRRSGRGADTQYF
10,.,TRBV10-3,CAISAGGYTF
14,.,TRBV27,CASRPGTHPGELFF
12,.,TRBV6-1,CASSELEDTQYF
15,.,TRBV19,CAVGGMWGAPYEQYF
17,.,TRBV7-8,CASSLEYRGLANYEQYF
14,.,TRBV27,CASSLSGPYPEQFF
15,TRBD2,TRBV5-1,CASSPGLAGIYEQYF
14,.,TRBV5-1,CASSLWVRGNEQFF
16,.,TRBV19,CASSPRYTPYFNEQFF
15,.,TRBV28,CASSPAGEGNQPQHF
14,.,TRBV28,CASSFVVRNTEAFF
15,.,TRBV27,CASSLAWAEGETQYF
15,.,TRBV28,CASSVEARRYNEQFF
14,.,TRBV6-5,CASSLRQSDKTQHF